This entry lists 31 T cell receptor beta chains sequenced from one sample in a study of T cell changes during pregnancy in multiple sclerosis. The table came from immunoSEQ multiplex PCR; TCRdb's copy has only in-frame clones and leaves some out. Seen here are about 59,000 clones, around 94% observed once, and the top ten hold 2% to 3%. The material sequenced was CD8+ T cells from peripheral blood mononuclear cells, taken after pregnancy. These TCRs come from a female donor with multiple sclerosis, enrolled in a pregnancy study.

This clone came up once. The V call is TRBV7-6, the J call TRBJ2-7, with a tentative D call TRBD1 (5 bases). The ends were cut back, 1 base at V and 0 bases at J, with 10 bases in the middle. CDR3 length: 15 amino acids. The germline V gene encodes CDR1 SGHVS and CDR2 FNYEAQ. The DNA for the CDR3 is TGTGCCAGCAGCTTAGGTCTCCAGGGCTCCTACGAGCAGTACTTC. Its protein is CASSLGLQGSYEQYF.

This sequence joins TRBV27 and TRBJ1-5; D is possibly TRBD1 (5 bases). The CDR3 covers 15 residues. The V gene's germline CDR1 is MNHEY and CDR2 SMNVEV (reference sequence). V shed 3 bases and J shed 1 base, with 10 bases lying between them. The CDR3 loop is CASSLGGASNQPQHF. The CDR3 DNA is TGTGCCAGCAGTTTGGGAGGGGCAAGCAATCAGCCCCAGCATTTT.

The CDR3 nucleotides are TGTGCCAGCAGTCCGAGGGGGGGACAGGCCTACGAGCAGTACTTC. Residues: CASSPRGGQAYEQYF. The V and J genes are TRBV6-1 and TRBJ2-7; D perhaps matches TRBD1 (8 bases). V lost 5 bases and J 2 bases, leaving 16 bases between the germline ends. Germline CDR1 MNHNS, CDR2 SASEGT. This CDR3 region has 15 residues.

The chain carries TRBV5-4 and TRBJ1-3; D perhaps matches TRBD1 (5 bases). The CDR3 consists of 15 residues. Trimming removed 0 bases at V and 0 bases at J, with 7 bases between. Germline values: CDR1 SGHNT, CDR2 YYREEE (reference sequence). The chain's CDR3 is CASSLGQNSGNTIYF. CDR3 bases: TGTGCCAGCAGCTTGGGACAGAACTCTGGAAACACCATATATTTT.

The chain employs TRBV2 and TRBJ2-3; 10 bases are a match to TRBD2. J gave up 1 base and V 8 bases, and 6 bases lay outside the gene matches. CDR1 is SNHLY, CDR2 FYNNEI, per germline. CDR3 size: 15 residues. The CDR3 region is CASRGLADRTDTQYF. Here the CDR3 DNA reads TGTGCCAGCCGCGGACTAGCGGATCGCACAGATACGCAGTATTTT.

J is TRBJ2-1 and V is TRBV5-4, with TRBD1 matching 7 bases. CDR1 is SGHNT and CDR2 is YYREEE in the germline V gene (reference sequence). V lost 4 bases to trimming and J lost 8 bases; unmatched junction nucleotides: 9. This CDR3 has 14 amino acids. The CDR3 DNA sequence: TGTGCCAGCAGCATAGACAGGGCGATCCATGAGCAGTTCTTC. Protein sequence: CASSIDRAIHEQFF.

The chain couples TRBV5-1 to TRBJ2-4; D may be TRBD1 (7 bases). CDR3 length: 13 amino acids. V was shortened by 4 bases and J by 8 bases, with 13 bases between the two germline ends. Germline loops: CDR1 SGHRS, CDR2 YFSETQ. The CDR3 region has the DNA TGCGCCAGCAGCGATACAGGGGAGGACATTCAGTACTTC. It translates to CASSDTGEDIQYF.

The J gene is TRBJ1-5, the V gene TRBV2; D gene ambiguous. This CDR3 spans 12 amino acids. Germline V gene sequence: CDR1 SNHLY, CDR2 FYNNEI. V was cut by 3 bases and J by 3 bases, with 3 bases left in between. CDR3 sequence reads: CASSDYNQPQHF. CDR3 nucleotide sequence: TGTGCCAGCAGTGATTACAATCAGCCCCAGCATTTT. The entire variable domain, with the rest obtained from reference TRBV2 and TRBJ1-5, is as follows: EPEVTQTPSHQVTQMGQEVILRCVPISNHLYFYWYRQILGQKVEFLVSFYNNEISEKSEIFDDQFSVERPDGSNFTLKIRSTKLEDSAMYFCASSDYNQPQHFGDGTRLSIL.

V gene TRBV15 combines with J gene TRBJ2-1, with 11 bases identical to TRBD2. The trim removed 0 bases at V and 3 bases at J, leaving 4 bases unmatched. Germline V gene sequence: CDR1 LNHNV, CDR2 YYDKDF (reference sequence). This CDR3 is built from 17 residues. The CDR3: CATSRDLAGGSYNEQFF. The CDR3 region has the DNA TGTGCCACCAGCAGAGATTTAGCGGGAGGGAGCTACAATGAGCAGTTCTTC.

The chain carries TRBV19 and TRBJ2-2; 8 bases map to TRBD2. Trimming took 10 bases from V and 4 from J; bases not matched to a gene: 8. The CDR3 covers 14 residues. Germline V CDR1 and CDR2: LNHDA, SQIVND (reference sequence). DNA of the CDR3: TGTGCCATCTCAAGCGGGAGTCTCACCGGGGAGCTGTTTTTT. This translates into CAISSGSLTGELFF.

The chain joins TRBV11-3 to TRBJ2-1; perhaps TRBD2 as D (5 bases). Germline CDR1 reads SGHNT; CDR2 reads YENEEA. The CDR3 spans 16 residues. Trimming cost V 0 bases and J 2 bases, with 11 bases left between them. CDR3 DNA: TGTGCCAGCAGCTTAGATCGTCCGGGAACCTACAATGAGCAGTTCTTC. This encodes CASSLDRPGTYNEQFF.

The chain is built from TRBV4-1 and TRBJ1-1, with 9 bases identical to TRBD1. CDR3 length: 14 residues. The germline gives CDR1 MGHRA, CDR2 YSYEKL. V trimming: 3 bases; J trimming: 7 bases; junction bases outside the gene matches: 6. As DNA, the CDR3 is TGCGCCAGCAGCCATCAACAGGGGGCAAATGAAGCTTTCTTT. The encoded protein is CASSHQQGANEAFF.

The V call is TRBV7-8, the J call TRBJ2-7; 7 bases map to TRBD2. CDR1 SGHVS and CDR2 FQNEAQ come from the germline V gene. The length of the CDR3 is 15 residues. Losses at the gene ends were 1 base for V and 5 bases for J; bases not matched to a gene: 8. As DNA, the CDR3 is TGTGCCAGCAGCTTAGAGCGGGGAAAAATCCACGAGCAGTACTTC. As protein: CASSLERGKIHEQYF.

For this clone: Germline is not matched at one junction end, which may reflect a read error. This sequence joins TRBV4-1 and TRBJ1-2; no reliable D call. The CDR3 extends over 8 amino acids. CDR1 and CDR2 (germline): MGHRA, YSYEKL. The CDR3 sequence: CASSRQNF. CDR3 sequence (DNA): TGCGCCAGCAGCCGACAAAATTTC.

CDR3 DNA sequence: TGCAGCGTTGAAGATCGTGCTGACAGGGGGGGTGGCTACACCTTC. It is translated as CSVEDRADRGGGYTF. The chain has TRBV29-1 and TRBJ1-2; TRBD1 agrees at 9 bases. CDR1 and CDR2 (germline): SQVTM, ANQGSEA. The CDR3 covers 15 residues. Trimming at V came to 0 bases and at J to 7 bases, leaving 9 bases not matched to a gene.

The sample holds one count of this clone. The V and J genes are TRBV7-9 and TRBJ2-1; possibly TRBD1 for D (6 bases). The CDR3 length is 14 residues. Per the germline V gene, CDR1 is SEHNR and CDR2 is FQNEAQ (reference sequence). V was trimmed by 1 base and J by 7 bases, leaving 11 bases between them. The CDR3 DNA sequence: TGTGCCAGCAGCTTAGATCTAGGGGGAAATGAGCAGTTCTTC. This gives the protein CASSLDLGGNEQFF.

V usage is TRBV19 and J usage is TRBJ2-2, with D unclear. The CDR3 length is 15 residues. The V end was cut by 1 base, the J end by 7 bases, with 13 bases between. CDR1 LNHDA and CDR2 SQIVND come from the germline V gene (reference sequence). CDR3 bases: TGTGCCAGTAGTATAGGCGACTCCTACGACGGGGAGCTGTTTTTT. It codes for CASSIGDSYDGELFF.

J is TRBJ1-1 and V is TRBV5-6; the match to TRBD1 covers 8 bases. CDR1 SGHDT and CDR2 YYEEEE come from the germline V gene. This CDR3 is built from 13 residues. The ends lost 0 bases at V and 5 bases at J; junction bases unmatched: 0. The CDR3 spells CASSLGTGTEAFF. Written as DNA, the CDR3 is TGTGCCAGCAGCTTGGGGACAGGGACTGAAGCTTTCTTT. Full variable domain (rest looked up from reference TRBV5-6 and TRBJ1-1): DAGVTQSPTHLIKTRGQQVTLRCSPKSGHDTVSWYQQALGQGPQFIFQYYEEEERQRGNFPDRFSGHQFPNYSSELNVNALLLGDSALYLCASSLGTGTEAFFGQGTRLTVV.

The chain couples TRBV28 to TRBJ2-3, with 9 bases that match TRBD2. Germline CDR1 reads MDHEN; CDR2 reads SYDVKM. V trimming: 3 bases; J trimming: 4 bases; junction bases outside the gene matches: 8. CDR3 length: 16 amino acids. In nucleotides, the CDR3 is TGTGCCAGCAGTTTCCGGGCTAGCGGGGACCCAGATACGCAGTATTTT. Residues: CASSFRASGDPDTQYF. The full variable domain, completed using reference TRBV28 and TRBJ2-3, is DVKVTQSSRYLVKRTGEKVFLECVQDMDHENMFWYRQDPGLGLRLIYFSYDVKMKEKGDIPEGYSVSREKKERFSLILESASTNQTSMYLCASSFRASGDPDTQYFGPGTRLTVL.

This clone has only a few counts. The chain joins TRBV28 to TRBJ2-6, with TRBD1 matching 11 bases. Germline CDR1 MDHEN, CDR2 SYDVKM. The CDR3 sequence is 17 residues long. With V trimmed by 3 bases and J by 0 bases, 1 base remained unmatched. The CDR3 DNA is TGTGCCAGCAGTTTCGGGACAGGGGGCTCTGGGGCCAACGTCCTGACTTTC. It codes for CASSFGTGGSGANVLTF.

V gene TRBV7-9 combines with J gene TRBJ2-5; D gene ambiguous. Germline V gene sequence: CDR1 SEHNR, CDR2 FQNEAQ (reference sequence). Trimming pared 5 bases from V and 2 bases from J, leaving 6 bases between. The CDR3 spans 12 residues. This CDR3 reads CASSRGQETQYF. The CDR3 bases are TGTGCCAGCAGCCGCGGACAAGAGACCCAGTACTTC. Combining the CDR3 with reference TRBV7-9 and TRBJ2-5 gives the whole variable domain DTGVSQNPRHKITKRGQNVTFRCDPISEHNRLYWYRQTLGQGPEFLTYFQNEAQLEKSRLLSDRFSAERPKGSFSTLEIQRTEQGDSAMYLCASSRGQETQYFGPGTRLLVL.

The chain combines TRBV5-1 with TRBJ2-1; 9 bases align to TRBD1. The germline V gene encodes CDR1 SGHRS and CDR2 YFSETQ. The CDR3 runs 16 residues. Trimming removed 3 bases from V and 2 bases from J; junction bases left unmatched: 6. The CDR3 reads CASSSSTGGPYNEQFF. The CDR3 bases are TGCGCCAGCAGCTCTTCGACAGGGGGTCCCTACAATGAGCAGTTCTTC.

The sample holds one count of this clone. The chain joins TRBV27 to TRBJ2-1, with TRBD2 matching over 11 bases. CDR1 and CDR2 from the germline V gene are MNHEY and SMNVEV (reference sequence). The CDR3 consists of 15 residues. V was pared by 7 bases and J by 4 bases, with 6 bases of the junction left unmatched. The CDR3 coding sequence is TGTGCCAGCACCGAAGGGACTAGCGGTTACAATGAGCAGTTCTTC. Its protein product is CASTEGTSGYNEQFF.

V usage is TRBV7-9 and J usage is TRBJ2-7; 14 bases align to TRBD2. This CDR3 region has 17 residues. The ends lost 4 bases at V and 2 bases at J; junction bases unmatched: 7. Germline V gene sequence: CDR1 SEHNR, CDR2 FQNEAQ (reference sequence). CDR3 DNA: TGTGCCAGCAGCTCTGGACTAGCGGGAGGTGGAGCCTACGAGCAGTACTTC. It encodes CASSSGLAGGGAYEQYF.

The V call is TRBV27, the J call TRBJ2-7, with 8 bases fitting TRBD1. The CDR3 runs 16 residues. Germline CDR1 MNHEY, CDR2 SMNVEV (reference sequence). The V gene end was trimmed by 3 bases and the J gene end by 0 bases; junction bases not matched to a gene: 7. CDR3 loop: CASSFMRQGPSYEQYF. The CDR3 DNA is TGTGCCAGCAGTTTTATGCGACAGGGGCCCTCCTACGAGCAGTACTTC.

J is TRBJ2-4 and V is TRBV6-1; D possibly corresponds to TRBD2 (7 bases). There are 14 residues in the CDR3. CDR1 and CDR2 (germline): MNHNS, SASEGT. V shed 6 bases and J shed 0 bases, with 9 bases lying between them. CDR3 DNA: TGTGCCAGCAGGGGGGGGCTAGCCAAAAACATTCAGTACTTC. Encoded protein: CASRGGLAKNIQYF.

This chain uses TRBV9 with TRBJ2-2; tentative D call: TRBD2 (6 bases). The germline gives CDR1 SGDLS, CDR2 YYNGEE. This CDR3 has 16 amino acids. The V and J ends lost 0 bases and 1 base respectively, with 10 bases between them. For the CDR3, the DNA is TGTGCCAGCAGCGTAGAGGAGGGGAGGAACACCGGGGAGCTGTTTTTT. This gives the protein CASSVEEGRNTGELFF.

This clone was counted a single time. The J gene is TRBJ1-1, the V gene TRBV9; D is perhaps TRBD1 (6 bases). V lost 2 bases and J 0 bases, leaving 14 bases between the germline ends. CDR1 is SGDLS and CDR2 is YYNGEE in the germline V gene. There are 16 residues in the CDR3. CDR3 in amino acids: CASSVPGTNMNTEAFF. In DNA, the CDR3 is TGTGCCAGCAGCGTCCCCGGGACAAATATGAACACTGAAGCTTTCTTT.

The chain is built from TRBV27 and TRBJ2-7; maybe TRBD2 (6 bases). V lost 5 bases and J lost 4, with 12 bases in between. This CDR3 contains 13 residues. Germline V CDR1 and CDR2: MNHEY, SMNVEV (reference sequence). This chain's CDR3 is CASSVGTAYEQYF. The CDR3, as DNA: TGTGCCAGCAGTGTCGGGACTGCGTACGAGCAGTACTTC.

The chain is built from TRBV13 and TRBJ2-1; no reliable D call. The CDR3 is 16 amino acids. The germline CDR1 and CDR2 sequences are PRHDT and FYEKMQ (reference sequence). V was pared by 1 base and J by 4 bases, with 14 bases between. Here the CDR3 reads CASSLARLEKYNEQFF. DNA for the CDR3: TGTGCCAGCAGCTTAGCACGGCTAGAAAAGTACAATGAGCAGTTCTTC.

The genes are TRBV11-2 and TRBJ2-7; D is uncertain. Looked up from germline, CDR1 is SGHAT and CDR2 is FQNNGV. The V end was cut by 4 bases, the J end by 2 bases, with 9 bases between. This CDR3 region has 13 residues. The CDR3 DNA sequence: TGTGCCAGCAGCTACCTAGTGGCCTACGAGCAGTACTTC. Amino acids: CASSYLVAYEQYF.